One and the same sample provided the 14 T cell receptor beta chains below, sequenced in a study of blood T cell repertoires in COVID-19. Sequenced by immunoSEQ multiplex PCR; TCRdb stores in-frame clones only, minus some. The sample lists 60,000 to 70,000 clones; 76% were seen once. The sample taken for sequencing was peripheral blood. The receptors were sampled from a woman of 80 years or more with acute or convalescent COVID-19.

V usage is TRBV5-1 and J usage is TRBJ2-1; 7 bases map to TRBD2. Germline V gives CDR1 SGHRS, CDR2 YFSETQ. The CDR3 is made up of 16 amino acids. The trim removed 0 bases at V and 3 bases at J, leaving 6 bases unmatched. The chain's CDR3 is CASSLAGAGDYNEQFF. The CDR3 nucleotides are TGCGCCAGCAGCTTGGCCGGGGCGGGAGACTACAATGAGCAGTTCTTC.

This chain uses TRBV4-3 with TRBJ1-6, with TRBD1 identical over 7 bases. The germline gives CDR1 LGHNA, CDR2 YSLEER. The CDR3 is made up of 19 amino acids. V lost 0 bases, J lost 7 bases, and 15 bases stayed unmatched. The CDR3 here is CASSQDSPQGNPQNSPLHF. As DNA, the CDR3 is TGCGCCAGCAGCCAAGACTCTCCACAGGGGAATCCCCAGAATTCACCCCTCCACTTT.

This clone was picked up one time. For the CDR3, the DNA is TGTGCCAGCAGCTCCTTGGGGGGGATGAACACTGAAGCTTTCTTT. Its protein is CASSSLGGMNTEAFF. This rearrangement joins TRBV7-9 to TRBJ1-1, with D maybe TRBD1 (5 bases). The V end lost 4 bases, the J end lost 0 bases, and 12 bases lay between the germline ends. This CDR3 is 15 amino acids long. In germline, CDR1 is SEHNR, CDR2 FQNEAQ (reference sequence).

The chain combines TRBV28 with TRBJ1-2; D is uncertain. Germline CDR1 is MDHEN and CDR2 is SYDVKM. V lost 6 bases and J lost 7, with 15 bases in between. CDR3 length: 13 amino acids. The CDR3 region is CASSLQEAGGYTF. CDR3 DNA sequence: TGTGCCAGCAGCCTTCAGGAGGCAGGTGGCTACACCTTC.

The chain recombines TRBV12-3 or TRBV12-4 with TRBJ2-1; no clear D gene. CDR3 length equals 12 residues. Deletions cut 2 bases from V and 7 bases from J, with 6 bases between. CDR3 nucleotides: TGTGCCAGCAGTTTATTCGGTAATGAGCAGTTCTTC. Translation gives CASSLFGNEQFF.

The V gene is TRBV13, the J gene TRBJ2-1; TRBD2 matches at 8 bases. Germline CDR1 reads PRHDT; CDR2 reads FYEKMQ (reference sequence). The J segment lost 5 bases and the V segment lost 3 bases, leaving 9 bases of the junction unmatched. This CDR3 is built from 16 residues. DNA for the CDR3: TGTGCCAGCAGCTTGGCGGGTGGTAGCGGGAACAATGAGCAGTTCTTC. Residues: CASSLAGGSGNNEQFF.

The chain joins TRBV27 to TRBJ2-3, with 8 bases that match TRBD2. The CDR3 length is 17 residues. In germline, CDR1 is MNHEY, CDR2 SMNVEV (reference sequence). V was clipped by 2 bases and J by 0 bases; unmatched bases: 7. The CDR3 coding sequence is TGTGCCAGCAGTTTAGCCTCTAGCGGGTCTAGCACAGATACGCAGTATTTT. This sequence encodes CASSLASSGSSTDTQYF.

Only one count was recorded for this clone. The rearrangement links TRBV3-1 (or the pseudogene TRBV3-2) to TRBJ2-1; tentatively, D is TRBD2 (5 bases). Germline lookup yields CDR1 LGHDT and CDR2 YNNKEL (reference sequence). This CDR3 is built from 16 residues. Trimming removed 1 base at V and 12 bases at J, with 22 bases between. As DNA, the CDR3 is TGTGCCAGCAGCCAAGGAGCCGACACCCCCAACCGGGGGCAGTTCTTC. Amino acid sequence: CASSQGADTPNRGQFF.

The V gene is TRBV19, the J gene TRBJ1-2; D call uncertain. With 4 bases removed from V and 7 bases from J, the gap between germline ends came to 19 bases. Germline V gives CDR1 LNHDA, CDR2 SQIVND (reference sequence). The CDR3 is 15 amino acids. The CDR3, as DNA: TGTGCCAGTAGTAAACAGAAAACCCTGATAGGTGGCTACACCTTC. Translated, it gives CASSKQKTLIGGYTF.

The chain links TRBV9 to TRBJ2-1; the match to TRBD2 covers 9 bases. In germline, CDR1 is SGDLS, CDR2 YYNGEE. V was clipped by 0 bases and J by 3 bases; unmatched bases: 7. The length of the CDR3 is 17 residues. CDR3 sequence reads: CASSVGLAALFYNEQFF. In nucleotides, the CDR3 is TGTGCCAGCAGCGTAGGACTAGCGGCGCTATTCTACAATGAGCAGTTCTTC. The whole variable domain, remainder taken from reference TRBV9 and TRBJ2-1, is DSGVTQTPKHLITATGQRVTLRCSPRSGDLSVYWYQQSLDQGLQFLIQYYNGEERAKGNILERFSAQQFPDLHSELNLSSLELGDSALYFCASSVGLAALFYNEQFFGPGTRLTVL.

The CDR3 region has the DNA TGTGCTAGTGGGACGGACAGCTCCTACGAGCAGTACTTC. This translates into CASGTDSSYEQYF. The V gene is TRBV12-5, the J gene TRBJ2-7, with TRBD1 as a possible D gene (6 bases). The germline V and J ends were trimmed by 6 bases and 0 bases, with 9 bases remaining between them. Looked up from germline, CDR1 is LGHNT and CDR2 is FRNRAP. This CDR3 has 13 amino acids.

The rearrangement joins TRBV30 to TRBJ1-1; tentative D call: TRBD1 (5 bases). Between the trimmed V and J ends, which lost 0 bases and 5 bases, there was a span of 16 bases. Looked up from germline, CDR1 is GTSNPN and CDR2 is SVGIG (reference sequence). There are 15 residues in the CDR3. The CDR3, as DNA: TGTGCCTGGAGTGTTGGGAGGGGCAGGTGGACTGAAGCTTTCTTT. Protein: CAWSVGRGRWTEAFF.

The genes are TRBV5-8 and TRBJ1-2; D is unresolved. V lost 6 bases to trimming and J lost 0 bases, with 9 bases between them. There are 13 residues in the CDR3. Germline V gene data show CDR1 as SGHTS and CDR2 as YDEGEE. CDR3 sequence: CASKLGANYGYTF. CDR3 coding DNA: TGTGCCAGCAAGCTGGGAGCTAACTATGGCTACACCTTC.

The V call is TRBV28, the J call TRBJ2-1; a possible D gene is TRBD1 (5 bases). Trimming stripped 1 base from V and 6 bases from J, with 16 bases between. From germline, CDR1 is MDHEN and CDR2 SYDVKM. This CDR3 has 16 amino acids. This chain's CDR3 is CASSLYRTLVGNEQFF. CDR3 nucleotides: TGTGCCAGCAGTTTATACCGGACACTGGTGGGCAATGAGCAGTTCTTC.